Only one count was recorded for the clone carrying this TCR beta chain. Germline CDR1 MDHEN, CDR2 SYDVKM. The V gene end was trimmed by 2 bases and the J gene end by 10 bases; junction bases not matched to a gene: 12. CDR3 length: 16 amino acids. The source of the sample is a study of blood T cells in healthy people across ages. A J-beta primer mix and a sample-barcoded 5' primer were used in a second PCR of roughly 6 to 11 cycles. Each CDR3 protein gets one entry after TCRdb re-called the 5' RACE reads with MiXCR. Here the sample spans some 900,000 distinct CDR3 sequences, roughly 48% being singletons.

The chain carries TRBV28 and TRBJ2-1; the match to TRBD1 covers 9 bases. This clonotype was sampled from a man aged 25 to 40 in good health. The sample taken for sequencing was blood. CDR3 nucleotide sequence: TGTGCCAGCAGTTTAGAGGGACAGGGACCCCTGGGGGAGCAGTTCTTC. Encoded protein: CASSLEGQGPLGEQFF.